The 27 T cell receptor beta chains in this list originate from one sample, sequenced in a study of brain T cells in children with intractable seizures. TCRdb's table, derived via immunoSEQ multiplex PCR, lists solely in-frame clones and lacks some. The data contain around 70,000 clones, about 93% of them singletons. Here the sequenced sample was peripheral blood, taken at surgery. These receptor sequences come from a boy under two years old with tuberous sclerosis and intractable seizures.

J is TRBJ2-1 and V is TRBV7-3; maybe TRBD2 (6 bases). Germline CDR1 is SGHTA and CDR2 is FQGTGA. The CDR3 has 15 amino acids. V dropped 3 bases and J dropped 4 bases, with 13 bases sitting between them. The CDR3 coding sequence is TGTGCCAGCAGCTTCTCCGGGACTTATTACAATGAGCAGTTCTTC. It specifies CASSFSGTYYNEQFF.

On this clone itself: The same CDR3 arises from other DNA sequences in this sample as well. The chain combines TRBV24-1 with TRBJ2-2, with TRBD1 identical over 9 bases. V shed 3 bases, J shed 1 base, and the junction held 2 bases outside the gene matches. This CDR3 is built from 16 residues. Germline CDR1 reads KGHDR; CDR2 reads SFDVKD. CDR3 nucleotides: TGTGCCACCAGTGATCCGGGACAGGGGAACACCGGGGAGCTGTTTTTT. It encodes CATSDPGQGNTGELFF.

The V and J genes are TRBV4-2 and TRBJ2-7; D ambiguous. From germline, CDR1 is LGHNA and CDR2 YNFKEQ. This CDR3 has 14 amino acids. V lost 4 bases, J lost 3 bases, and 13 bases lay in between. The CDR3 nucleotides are TGTGCCAGCAGCCCCGCGGCGACGGGCTACGAGCAGTACTTC. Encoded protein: CASSPAATGYEQYF.

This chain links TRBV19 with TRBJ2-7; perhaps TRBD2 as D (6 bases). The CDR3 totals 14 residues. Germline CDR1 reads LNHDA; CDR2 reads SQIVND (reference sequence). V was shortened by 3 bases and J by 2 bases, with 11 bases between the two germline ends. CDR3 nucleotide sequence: TGTGCCAGTAGTATGACTAGTGTTCCCTACGAGCAGTACTTC. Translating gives CASSMTSVPYEQYF.

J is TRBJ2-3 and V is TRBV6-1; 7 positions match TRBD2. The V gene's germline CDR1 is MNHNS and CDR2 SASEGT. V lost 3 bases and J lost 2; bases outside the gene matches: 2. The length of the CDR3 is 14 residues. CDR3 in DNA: TGTGCCAGCAGTGAGGGGAGGGCCACAGATACGCAGTATTTT. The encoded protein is CASSEGRATDTQYF.

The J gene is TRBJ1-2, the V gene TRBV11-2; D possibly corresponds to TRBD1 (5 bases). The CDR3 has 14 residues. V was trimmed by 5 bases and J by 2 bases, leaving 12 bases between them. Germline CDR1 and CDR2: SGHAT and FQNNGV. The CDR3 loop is CASSLRWDNYGYTF. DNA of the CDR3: TGTGCCAGCAGCCTTCGATGGGACAACTATGGCTACACCTTC.

The CDR3 nucleotides read TGTGCCAGCAGGGACAGCCCGCAAGAGACCCAGTACTTC. As protein: CASRDSPQETQYF. The V call is TRBV6-5, the J call TRBJ2-5, with D perhaps matching TRBD1 (6 bases). Germline assignment: CDR1 MNHEY and CDR2 SVGAGI. The length of the CDR3 is 13 residues. V was pared by 6 bases and J by 2 bases, with 10 bases between.

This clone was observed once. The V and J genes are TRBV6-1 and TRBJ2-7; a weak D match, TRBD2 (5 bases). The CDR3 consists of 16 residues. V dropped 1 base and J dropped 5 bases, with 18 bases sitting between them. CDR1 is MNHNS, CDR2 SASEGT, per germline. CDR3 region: CASSEGRYRRGNEQYF. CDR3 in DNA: TGTGCCAGCAGTGAAGGTCGCTACCGAAGAGGGAACGAGCAGTACTTC.

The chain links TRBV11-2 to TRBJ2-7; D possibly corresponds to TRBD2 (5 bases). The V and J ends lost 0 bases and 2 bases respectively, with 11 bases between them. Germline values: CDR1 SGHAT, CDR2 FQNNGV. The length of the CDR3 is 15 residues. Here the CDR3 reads CASSLEYGGTYEQYF. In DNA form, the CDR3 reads TGTGCCAGCAGCTTAGAATATGGAGGAACCTACGAGCAGTACTTC.

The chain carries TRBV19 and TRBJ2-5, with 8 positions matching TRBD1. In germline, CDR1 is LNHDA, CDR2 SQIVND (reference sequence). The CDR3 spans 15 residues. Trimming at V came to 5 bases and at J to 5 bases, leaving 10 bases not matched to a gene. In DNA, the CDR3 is TGTGCCAGTAGTCTCCAGGCCAGGGGGCTGGAGACCCAGTACTTC. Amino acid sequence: CASSLQARGLETQYF.

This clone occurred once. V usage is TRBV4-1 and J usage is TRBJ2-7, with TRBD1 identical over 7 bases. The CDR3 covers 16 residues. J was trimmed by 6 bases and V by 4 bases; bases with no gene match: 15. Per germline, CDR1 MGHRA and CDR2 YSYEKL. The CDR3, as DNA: TGCGCCAGCAGCCGGGTAATTGAGACAGGGACAAGCGAGCAGTACTTC. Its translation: CASSRVIETGTSEQYF.

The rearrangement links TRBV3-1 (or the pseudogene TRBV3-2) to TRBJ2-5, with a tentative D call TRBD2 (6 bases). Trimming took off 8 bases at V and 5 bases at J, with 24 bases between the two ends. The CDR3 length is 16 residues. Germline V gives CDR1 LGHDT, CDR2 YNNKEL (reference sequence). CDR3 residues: CASRPISAGSEETQYF. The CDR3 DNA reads TGTGCCAGCCGCCCGATAAGTGCCGGGAGTGAGGAGACCCAGTACTTC.

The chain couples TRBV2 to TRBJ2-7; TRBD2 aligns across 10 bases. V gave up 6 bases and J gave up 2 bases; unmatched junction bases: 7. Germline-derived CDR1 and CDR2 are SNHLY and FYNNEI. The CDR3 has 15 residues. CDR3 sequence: CASRYGLAETYEQYF. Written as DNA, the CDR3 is TGTGCCAGCAGGTACGGACTAGCGGAGACCTACGAGCAGTACTTC.

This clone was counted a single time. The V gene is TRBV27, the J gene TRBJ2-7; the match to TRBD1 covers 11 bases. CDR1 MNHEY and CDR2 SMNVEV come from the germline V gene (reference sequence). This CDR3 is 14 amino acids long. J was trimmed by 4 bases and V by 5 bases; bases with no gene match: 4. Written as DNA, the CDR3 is TGTGCCAGCAGTGCCGGGACAGGGGGGTACGAGCAGTACTTC. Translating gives CASSAGTGGYEQYF.

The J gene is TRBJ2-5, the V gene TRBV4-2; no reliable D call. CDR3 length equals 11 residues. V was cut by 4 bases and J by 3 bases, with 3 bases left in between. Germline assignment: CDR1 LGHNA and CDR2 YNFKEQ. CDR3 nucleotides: TGTGCCAGCAGCCGAGAAGAGACCCAGTACTTC. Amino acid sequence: CASSREETQYF.

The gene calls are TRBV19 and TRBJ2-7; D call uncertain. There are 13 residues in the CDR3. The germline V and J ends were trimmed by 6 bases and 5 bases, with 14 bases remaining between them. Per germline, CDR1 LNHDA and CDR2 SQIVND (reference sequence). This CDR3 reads CASSSGSFNEQYF. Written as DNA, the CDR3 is TGTGCCAGTAGCTCAGGATCCTTCAACGAGCAGTACTTC. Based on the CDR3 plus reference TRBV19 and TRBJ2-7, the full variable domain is DGGITQSPKYLFRKEGQNVTLSCEQNLNHDAMYWYRQDPGQGLRLIYYSQIVNDFQKGDIAEGYSVSREKKESFPLTVTSAQKNPTAFYLCASSSGSFNEQYFGPGTRLTVT.

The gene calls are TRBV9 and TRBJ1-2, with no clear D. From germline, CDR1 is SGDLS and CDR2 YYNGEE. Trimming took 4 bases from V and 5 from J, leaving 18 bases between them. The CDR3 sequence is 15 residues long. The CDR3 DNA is TGTGCCAGCAGCCCCGGGAACGCGGGCCCTTATGGCTACACCTTC. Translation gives CASSPGNAGPYGYTF.

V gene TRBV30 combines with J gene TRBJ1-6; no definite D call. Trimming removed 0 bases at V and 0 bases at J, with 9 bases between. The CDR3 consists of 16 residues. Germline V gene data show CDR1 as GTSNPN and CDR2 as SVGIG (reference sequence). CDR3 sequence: CAWSVLQSSYNSPLHF. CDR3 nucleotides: TGTGCCTGGAGTGTACTTCAAAGCTCCTATAATTCACCCCTCCACTTT.

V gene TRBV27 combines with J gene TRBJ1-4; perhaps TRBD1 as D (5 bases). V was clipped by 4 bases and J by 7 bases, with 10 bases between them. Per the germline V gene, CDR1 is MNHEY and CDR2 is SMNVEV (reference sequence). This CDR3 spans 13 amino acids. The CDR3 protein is CASSWGRTEKLFF. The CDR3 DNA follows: TGTGCCAGCAGTTGGGGACGGACTGAAAAACTGTTTTTT. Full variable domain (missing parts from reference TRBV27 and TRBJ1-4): EAQVTQNPRYLITVTGKKLTVTCSQNMNHEYMSWYRQDPGLGLRQIYYSMNVEVTDKGDVPEGYKVSRKEKRNFPLILESPSPNQTSLYFCASSWGRTEKLFFGSGTQLSVL.

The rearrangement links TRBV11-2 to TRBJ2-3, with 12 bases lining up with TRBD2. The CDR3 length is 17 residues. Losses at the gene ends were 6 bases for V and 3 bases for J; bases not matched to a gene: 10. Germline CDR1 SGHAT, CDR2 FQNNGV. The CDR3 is CASRPLAGGRGTDTQYF. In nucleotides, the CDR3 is TGTGCCAGCAGGCCGCTAGCGGGGGGGCGAGGGACAGATACGCAGTATTTT.

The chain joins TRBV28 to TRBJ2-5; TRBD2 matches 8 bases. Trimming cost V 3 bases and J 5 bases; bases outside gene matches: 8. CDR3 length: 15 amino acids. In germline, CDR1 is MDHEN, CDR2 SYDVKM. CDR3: CASSFSGGGPETQYF. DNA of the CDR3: TGTGCCAGCAGTTTCTCCGGGGGGGGGCCCGAGACCCAGTACTTC.

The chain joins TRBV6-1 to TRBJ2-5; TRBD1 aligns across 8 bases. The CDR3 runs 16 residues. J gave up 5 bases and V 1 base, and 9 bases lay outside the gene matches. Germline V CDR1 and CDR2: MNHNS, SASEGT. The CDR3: CASSEGRQGAWETQYF. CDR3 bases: TGTGCCAGCAGTGAAGGTCGGCAGGGGGCATGGGAGACCCAGTACTTC.

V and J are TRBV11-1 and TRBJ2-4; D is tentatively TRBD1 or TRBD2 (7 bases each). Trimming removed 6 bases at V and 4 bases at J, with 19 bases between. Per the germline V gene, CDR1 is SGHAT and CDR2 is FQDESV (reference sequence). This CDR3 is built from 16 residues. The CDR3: CASRGEGAGSKNIQYF. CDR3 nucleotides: TGTGCCAGCAGAGGGGAGGGGGCCGGTTCTAAAAACATTCAGTACTTC.

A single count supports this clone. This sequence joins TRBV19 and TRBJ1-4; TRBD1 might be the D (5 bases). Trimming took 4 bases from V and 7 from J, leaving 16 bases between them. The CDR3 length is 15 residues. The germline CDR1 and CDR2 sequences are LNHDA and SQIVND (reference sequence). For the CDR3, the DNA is TGTGCCAGTAGTACCTGGACAACGCTGGCTGAAAAACTGTTTTTT. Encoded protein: CASSTWTTLAEKLFF.

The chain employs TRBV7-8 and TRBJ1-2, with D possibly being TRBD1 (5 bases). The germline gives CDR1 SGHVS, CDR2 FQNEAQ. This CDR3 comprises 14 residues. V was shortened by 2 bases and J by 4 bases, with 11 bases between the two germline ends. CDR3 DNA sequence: TGTGCCAGCAGCTTAAGGGGTAGCAGCTATGGCTACACCTTC. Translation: CASSLRGSSYGYTF.

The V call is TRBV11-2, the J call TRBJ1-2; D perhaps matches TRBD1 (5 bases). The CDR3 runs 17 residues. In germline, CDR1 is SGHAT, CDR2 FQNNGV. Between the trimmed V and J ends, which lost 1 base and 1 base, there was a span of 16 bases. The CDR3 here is CASSLGAGPPLNYGYTF. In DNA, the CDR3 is TGTGCCAGCAGCTTAGGAGCGGGACCGCCTCTTAACTATGGCTACACCTTC.

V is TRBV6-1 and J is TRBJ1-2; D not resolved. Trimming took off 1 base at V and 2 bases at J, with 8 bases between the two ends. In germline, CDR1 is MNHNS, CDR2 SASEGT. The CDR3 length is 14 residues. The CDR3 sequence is CASSEGTANYGYTF. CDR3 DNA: TGTGCCAGCAGTGAAGGGACGGCGAACTATGGCTACACCTTC.